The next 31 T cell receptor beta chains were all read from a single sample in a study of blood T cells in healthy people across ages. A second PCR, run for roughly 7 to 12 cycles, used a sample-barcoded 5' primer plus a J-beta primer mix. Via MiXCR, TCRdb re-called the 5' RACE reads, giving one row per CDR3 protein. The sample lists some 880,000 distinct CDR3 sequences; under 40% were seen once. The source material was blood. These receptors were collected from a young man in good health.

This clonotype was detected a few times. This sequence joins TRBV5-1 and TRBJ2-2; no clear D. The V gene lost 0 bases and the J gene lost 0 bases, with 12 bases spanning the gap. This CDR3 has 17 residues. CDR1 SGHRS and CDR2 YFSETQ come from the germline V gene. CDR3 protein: CASSLDPIGPNTGELFF. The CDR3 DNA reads TGCGCCAGCAGCTTGGACCCGATAGGCCCGAACACCGGGGAGCTGTTTTTT.

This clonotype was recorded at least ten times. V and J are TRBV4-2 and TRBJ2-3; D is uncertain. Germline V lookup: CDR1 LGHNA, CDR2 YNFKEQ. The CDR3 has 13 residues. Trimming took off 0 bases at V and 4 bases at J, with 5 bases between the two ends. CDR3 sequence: CASSQDPPDTQYF. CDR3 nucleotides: TGTGCCAGCAGCCAAGATCCCCCAGATACGCAGTATTTT.

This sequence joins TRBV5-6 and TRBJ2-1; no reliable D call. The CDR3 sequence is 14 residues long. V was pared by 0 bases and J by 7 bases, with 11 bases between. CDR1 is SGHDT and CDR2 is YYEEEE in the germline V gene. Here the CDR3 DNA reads TGTGCCAGCAGCTTGGCAAGGTTGAAAAATGAGCAGTTCTTC. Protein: CASSLARLKNEQFF.

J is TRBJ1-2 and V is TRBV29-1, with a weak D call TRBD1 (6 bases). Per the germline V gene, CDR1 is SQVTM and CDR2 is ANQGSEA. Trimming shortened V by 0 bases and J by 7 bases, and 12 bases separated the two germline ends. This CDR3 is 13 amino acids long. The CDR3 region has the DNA TGCAGCGTTGAAGATCGGGGGGCTCGTGGCTACACCTTC. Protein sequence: CSVEDRGARGYTF.

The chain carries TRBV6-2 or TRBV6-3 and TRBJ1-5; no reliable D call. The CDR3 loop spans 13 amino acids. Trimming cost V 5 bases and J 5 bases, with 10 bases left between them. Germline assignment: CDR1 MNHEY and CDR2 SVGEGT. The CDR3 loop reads CASSTDIYQPQHF. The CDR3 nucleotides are TGTGCCAGCAGTACAGACATTTATCAGCCCCAGCATTTT.

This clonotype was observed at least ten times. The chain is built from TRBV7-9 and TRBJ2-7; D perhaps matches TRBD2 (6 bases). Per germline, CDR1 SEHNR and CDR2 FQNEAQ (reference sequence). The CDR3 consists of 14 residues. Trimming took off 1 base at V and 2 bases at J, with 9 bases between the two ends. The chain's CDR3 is CASSLGGVTYEQYF. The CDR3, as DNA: TGTGCCAGCAGCTTAGGCGGGGTCACCTACGAGCAGTACTTC. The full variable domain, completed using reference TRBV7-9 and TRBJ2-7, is DTGVSQNPRHKITKRGQNVTFRCDPISEHNRLYWYRQTLGQGPEFLTYFQNEAQLEKSRLLSDRFSAERPKGSFSTLEIQRTEQGDSAMYLCASSLGGVTYEQYFGPGTRLTVT.

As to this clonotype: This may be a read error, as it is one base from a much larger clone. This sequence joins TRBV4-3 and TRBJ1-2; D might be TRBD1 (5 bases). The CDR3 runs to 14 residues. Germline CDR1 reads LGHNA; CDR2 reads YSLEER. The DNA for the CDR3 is TGCTCCAGCAGCCCCGGCGGGGCAAACTATGGCTACACCTTC. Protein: CSSSPGGANYGYTF.

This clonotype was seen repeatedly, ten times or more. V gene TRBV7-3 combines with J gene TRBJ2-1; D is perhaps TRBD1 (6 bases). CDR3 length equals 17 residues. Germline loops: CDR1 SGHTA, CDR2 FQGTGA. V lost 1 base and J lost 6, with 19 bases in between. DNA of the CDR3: TGTGCCAGCAGCTTAAGTGGGGGCCTACGTTCCCCCAATGAGCAGTTCTTC. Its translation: CASSLSGGLRSPNEQFF.

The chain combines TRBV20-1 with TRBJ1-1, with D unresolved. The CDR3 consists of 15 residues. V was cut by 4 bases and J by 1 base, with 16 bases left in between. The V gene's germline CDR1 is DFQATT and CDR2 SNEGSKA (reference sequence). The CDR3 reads CSAIIVGPGNTEAFF. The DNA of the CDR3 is TGCAGTGCTATCATTGTTGGCCCAGGGAACACTGAAGCTTTCTTT.

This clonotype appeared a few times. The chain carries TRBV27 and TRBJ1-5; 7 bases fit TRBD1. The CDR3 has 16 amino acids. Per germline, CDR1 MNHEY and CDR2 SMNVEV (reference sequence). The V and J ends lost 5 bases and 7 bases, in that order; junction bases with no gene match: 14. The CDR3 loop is CASSKRDSPTIQPQHF. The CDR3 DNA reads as TGTGCCAGCAGTAAACGGGACAGTCCCACCATCCAGCCCCAGCATTTT.

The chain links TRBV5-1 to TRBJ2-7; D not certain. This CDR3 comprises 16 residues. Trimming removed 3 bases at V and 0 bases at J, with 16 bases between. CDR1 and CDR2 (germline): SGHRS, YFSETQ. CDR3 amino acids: CASSSPPASSSYEQYF. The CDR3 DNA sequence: TGCGCCAGCAGCTCGCCCCCGGCTTCCAGCTCCTACGAGCAGTACTTC.

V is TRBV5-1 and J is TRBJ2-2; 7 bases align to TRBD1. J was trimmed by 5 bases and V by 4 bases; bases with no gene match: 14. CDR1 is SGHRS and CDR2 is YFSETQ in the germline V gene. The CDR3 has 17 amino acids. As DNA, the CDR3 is TGCGCCAGCAGCCAATTAACAGGGGCAAGGTTTACCGGGGAGCTGTTTTTT. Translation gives CASSQLTGARFTGELFF. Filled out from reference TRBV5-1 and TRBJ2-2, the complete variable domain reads KAGVTQTPRYLIKTRGQQVTLSCSPISGHRSVSWYQQTPGQGLQFLFEYFSETQRNKGNFPGRFSGRQFSNSRSEMNVSTLELGDSALYLCASSQLTGARFTGELFFGEGSRLTVL.

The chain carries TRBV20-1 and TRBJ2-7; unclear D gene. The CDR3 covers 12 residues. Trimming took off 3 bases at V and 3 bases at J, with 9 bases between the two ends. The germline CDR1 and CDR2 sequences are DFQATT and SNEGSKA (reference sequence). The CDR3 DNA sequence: TGCAGTGCTAGCGGGCAGATCTACGAGCAGTACTTC. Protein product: CSASGQIYEQYF.

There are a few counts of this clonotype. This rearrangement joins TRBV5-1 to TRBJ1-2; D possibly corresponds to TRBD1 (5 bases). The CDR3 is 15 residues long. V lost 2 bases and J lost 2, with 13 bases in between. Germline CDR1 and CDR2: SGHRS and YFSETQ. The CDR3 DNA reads TGCGCCAGCAGCTTCGGAGGGGTGGACAACTATGGCTACACCTTC. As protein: CASSFGGVDNYGYTF.

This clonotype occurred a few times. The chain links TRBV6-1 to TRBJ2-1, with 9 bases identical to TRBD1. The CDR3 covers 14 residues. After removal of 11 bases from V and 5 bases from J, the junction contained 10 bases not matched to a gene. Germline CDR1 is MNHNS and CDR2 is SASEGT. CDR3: CASLDRGTNNEQFF. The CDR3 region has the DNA TGTGCCTCCCTCGACAGGGGGACCAACAATGAGCAGTTCTTC.

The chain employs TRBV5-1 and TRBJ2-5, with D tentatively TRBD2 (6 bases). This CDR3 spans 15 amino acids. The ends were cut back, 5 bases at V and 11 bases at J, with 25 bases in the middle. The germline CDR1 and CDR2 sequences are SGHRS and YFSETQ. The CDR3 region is CASRKTGRGLEEQYF. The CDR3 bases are TGCGCCAGCAGGAAAACAGGTCGGGGGTTGGAAGAGCAGTACTTC.

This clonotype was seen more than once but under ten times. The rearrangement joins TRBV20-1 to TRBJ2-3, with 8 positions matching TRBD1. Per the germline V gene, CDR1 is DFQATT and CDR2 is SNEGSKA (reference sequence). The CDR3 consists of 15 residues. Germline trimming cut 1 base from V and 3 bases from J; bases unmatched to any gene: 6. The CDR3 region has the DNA TGCAGTGCTAGAGCCCGACAGGGGAATACAGATACGCAGTATTTT. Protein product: CSARARQGNTDTQYF.

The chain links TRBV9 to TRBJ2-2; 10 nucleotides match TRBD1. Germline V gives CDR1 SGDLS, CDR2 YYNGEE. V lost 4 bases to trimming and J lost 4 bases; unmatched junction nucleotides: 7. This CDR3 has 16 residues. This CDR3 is CASSSRTGGSTGELFF. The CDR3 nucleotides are TGTGCCAGCAGCTCTCGGACAGGGGGTTCCACCGGGGAGCTGTTTTTT.

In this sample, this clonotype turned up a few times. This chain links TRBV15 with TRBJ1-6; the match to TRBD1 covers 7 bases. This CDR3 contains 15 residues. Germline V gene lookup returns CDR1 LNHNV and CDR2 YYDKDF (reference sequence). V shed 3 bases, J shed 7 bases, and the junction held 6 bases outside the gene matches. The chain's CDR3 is CATSREPGQNSPLHF. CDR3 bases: TGTGCCACCAGCAGGGAACCGGGACAGAATTCACCCCTCCACTTT.

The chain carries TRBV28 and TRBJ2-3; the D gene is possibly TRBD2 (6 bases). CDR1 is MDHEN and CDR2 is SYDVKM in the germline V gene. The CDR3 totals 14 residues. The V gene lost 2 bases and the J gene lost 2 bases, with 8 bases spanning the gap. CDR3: CASSLPGDTDTQYF. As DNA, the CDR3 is TGTGCCAGCAGTTTACCGGGGGACACAGATACGCAGTATTTT.

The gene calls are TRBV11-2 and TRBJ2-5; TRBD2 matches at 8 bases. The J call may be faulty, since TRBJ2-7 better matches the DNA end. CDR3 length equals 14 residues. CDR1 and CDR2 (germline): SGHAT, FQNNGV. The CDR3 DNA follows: TGTGCCAGCAGCCTTAGCGGGGTCGTCGGCGAGCAGTACTTC. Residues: CASSLSGVVGEQYF.

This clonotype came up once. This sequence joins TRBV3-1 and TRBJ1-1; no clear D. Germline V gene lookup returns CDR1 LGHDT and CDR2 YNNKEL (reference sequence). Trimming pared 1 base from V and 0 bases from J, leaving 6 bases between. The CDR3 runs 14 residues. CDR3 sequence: CASSQAPVNTEAFF. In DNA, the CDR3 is TGTGCCAGCAGCCAAGCCCCAGTGAACACTGAAGCTTTCTTT. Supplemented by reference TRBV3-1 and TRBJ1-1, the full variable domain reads DTAVSQTPKYLVTQMGNDKSIKCEQNLGHDTMYWYKQDSKKFLKIMFSYNNKELIINETVPNRFSPKSPDKAHLNLHINSLELGDSAVYFCASSQAPVNTEAFFGQGTRLTVV.

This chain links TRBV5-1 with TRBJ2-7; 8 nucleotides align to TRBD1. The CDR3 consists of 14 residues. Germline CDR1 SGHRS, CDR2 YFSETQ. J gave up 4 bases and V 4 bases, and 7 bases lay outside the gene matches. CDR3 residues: CASSVEQGVYEQYF. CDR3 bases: TGCGCCAGCAGCGTGGAACAGGGGGTGTACGAGCAGTACTTC. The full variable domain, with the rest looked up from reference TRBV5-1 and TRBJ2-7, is KAGVTQTPRYLIKTRGQQVTLSCSPISGHRSVSWYQQTPGQGLQFLFEYFSETQRNKGNFPGRFSGRQFSNSRSEMNVSTLELGDSALYLCASSVEQGVYEQYFGPGTRLTVT.

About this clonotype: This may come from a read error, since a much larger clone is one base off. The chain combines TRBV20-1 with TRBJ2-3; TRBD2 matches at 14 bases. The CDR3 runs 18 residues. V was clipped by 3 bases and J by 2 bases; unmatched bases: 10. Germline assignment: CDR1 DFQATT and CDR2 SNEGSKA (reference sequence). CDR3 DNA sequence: TGCAGTGCTAGTCCATTCGGGACTAGCGGGGGTTTCACAGATACGCAGTATTTT. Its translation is CSASPFGTSGGFTDTQYF.

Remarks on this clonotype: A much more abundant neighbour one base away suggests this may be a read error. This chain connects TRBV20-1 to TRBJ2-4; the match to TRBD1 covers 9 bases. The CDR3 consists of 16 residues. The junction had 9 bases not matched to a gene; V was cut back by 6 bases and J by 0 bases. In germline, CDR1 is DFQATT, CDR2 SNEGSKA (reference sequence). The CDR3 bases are TGCAGTGCGCACCAGACAGGGGGGATAGCCAAAAACATTCAGTACTTC. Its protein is CSAHQTGGIAKNIQYF.

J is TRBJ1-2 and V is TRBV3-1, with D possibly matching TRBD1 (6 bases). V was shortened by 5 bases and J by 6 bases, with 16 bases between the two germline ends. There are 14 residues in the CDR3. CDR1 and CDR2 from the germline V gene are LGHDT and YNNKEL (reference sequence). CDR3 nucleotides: TGTGCCAGCAGCGCTGGGCGGGGGCTTGATGGCTACACCTTC. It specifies CASSAGRGLDGYTF.

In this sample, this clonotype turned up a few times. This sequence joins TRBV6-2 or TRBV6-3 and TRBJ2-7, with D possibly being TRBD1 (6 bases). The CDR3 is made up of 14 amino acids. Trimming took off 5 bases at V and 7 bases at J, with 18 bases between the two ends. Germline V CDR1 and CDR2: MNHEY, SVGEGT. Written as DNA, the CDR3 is TGTGCCAGCAGTGAGGGGGACGCATTAGGAGAGCAGTACTTC. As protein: CASSEGDALGEQYF.

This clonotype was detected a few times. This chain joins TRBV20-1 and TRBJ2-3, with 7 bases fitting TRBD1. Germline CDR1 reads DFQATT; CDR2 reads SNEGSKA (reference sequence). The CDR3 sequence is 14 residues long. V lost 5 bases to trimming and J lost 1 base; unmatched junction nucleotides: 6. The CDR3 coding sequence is TGCAGTGCTCTCTTTCAGGGGGGCACAGATACGCAGTATTTT. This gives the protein CSALFQGGTDTQYF.

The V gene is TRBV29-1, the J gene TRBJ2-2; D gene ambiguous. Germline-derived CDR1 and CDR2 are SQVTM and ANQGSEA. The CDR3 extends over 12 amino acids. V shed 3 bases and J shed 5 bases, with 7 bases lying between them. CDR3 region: CSVDLGTGELFF. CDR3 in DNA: TGCAGCGTTGATTTGGGGACCGGGGAGCTGTTTTTT.

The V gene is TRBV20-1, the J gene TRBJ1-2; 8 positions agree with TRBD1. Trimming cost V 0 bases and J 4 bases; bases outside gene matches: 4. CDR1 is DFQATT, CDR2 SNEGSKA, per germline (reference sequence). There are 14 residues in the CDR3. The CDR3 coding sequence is TGCAGTGCTAGAGATTCGGGGACAGGCTATGGCTACACCTTC. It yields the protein CSARDSGTGYGYTF.

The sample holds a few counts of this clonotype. The CDR3 loop reads CASSLANQGDEQYF. CDR3 in DNA: TGCGCCAGCAGCTTGGCCAATCAGGGAGACGAGCAGTACTTC. This rearrangement joins TRBV5-1 to TRBJ2-7; possibly TRBD1 or TRBD2 for D (5 bases each). The CDR3 sequence is 14 residues long. CDR1 is SGHRS and CDR2 is YFSETQ in the germline V gene. Trimming removed 0 bases at V and 5 bases at J, with 12 bases between.